The rows below give T cell receptor beta chains drawn from one sample of a study of PD-L1 blockade in urothelial cancer. The table came from immunoSEQ multiplex PCR; TCRdb's copy has only in-frame clones and leaves some out. The sample holds roughly 51,000 clones, approximately 85% seen once. Sequenced material: PBMCs, taken around atezolizumab (anti-PD-L1) treatment. The receptors stem from a middle-aged man with urothelial cancer. The CDR3 runs from the conserved cysteine through the conserved F or W. The D gene is left open where the match is weak. Clone size is shown for a subset of rows, as once, few, many or a class of expanded clone.

size: .
J: TRBJ2-5
V: TRBV12-5
D: .
DNA: TGTGCTAGTGGTTTGGTACGCCGGGAGAGTGAAGAGACCCAGTACTTC
CDR3: CASGLVRRESEETQYF

size: .
J: TRBJ1-1
V: TRBV7-6
D: .
DNA: TGTGCCAGCACCCTCCGTCCAGGGTCCGGCACTGAAGCTTTCTTT
CDR3: CASTLRPGSGTEAFF

size: .
J: TRBJ2-1
V: TRBV7-8
D: TRBD1
DNA: TGTGCCAGCAGCTTAGGAACAGGGGGTACCGACAATGAGCAGTTCTTC
CDR3: CASSLGTGGTDNEQFF

size: .
J: TRBJ2-3
V: TRBV18
D: TRBD1
DNA: TGTGCCAGCTCATTGACAGGGGGCAATGTGGGAGATACGCAGTATTTT
CDR3: CASSLTGGNVGDTQYF

size: once
J: TRBJ1-2
V: TRBV30
D: .
DNA: TGTGCCTGGGAGACGGGAGAGAATGGCTACACCTTC
CDR3: CAWETGENGYTF

size: .
J: TRBJ1-5
V: TRBV15
D: TRBD1
DNA: TGTGCCACCAGCACGGGACAGCATAATAGCAATCAGCCCCAGCATTTT
CDR3: CATSTGQHNSNQPQHF

size: .
J: TRBJ2-1
V: TRBV29-1
D: TRBD2
DNA: TGCAGCGTTGTCGGACTAGCGGCTCACCCAAATGAGCAGTTCTTC
CDR3: CSVVGLAAHPNEQFF

size: .
J: TRBJ2-7
V: TRBV21-1
D: .
DNA: TGTGCCAGCTCCGGACTCCACGAGACGGGACTAGCGGGGGGTTACGAGCAGTACTTC
CDR3: CASSGLHETGLAGGYEQYF

size: .
J: TRBJ2-3
V: TRBV5-1
D: .
DNA: TGCGCCAGCAGCGCCCACGTGGCGGGGACAGATACGCAGTATTTT
CDR3: CASSAHVAGTDTQYF

size: .
J: TRBJ2-1
V: TRBV9
D: .
DNA: TGTGCCAGCAGCGTGGCTAGCAGAGGCGATGAGCAGTTCTTC
CDR3: CASSVASRGDEQFF

size: .
J: TRBJ2-2
V: TRBV15
D: .
DNA: TGTGCCACCAGCAGGGGAAAGCGTACCGGGAGAAGCGGGGAGCTGTTTTTT
CDR3: CATSRGKRTGRSGELFF

size: .
J: TRBJ1-5
V: TRBV19
D: TRBD1
DNA: TGTGCCAGTAGTCCCCAGGACAGGGGGAGCCTGGGGCCCCAGCATTTT
CDR3: CASSPQDRGSLGPQHF

size: .
J: TRBJ1-1
V: TRBV14
D: .
DNA: TGTGCCAGCAGCCTCAAGACCCCACGGGACACTGAAGCTTTCTTT
CDR3: CASSLKTPRDTEAFF

size: .
J: TRBJ2-1
V: TRBV6-5
D: .
DNA: TGTGCCAGCAGGGAAAGGAGGGGGCCCTACAATGAGCAGTTCTTC
CDR3: CASRERRGPYNEQFF

size: .
J: TRBJ2-5
V: TRBV6-1
D: TRBD2
DNA: TGTGCCAGCAGTGAACTAGCGGGGGGGCCAGAGACCCAGTACTTC
CDR3: CASSELAGGPETQYF

size: .
J: TRBJ1-1
V: TRBV19
D: TRBD1
DNA: TGTGCCAGTAGGTCCGGGACAGCACCGAACACTGAAGCTTTCTTT
CDR3: CASRSGTAPNTEAFF

size: .
J: TRBJ2-3
V: TRBV13
D: .
DNA: TGTGCCAGCGCTGGGGGGGCGAGCACAGATACGCAGTATTTT
CDR3: CASAGGASTDTQYF

size: .
J: TRBJ1-5
V: TRBV19
D: TRBD1
DNA: TGTGCCAGTAGAGGCCGGGACAGTAGCAATCAGCCTCAGCATTTT
CDR3: CASRGRDSSNQPQHF

size: .
J: TRBJ1-2
V: TRBV30
D: .
DNA: TGTGCCTGGAGTGTACGGGTAGACCGAAACTATGGCTACACCTTC
CDR3: CAWSVRVDRNYGYTF

size: .
J: TRBJ1-2
V: TRBV5-1
D: TRBD1
DNA: TGCGCCAGCAGCTGGACAGGGACTGATGGCTACACCTTC
CDR3: CASSWTGTDGYTF

size: .
J: TRBJ1-2
V: TRBV27
D: .
DNA: TGTGCCAGCAGTTTTAGTGCCCTAGGCTTCATTGGCTACACCTTC
CDR3: CASSFSALGFIGYTF

size: .
J: TRBJ1-1
V: TRBV19
D: .
DNA: TGTGCCAGTAGCCTAATAGCTTTCAGCCCCAACACTGAAGCTTTCTTT
CDR3: CASSLIAFSPNTEAFF